A selection of T cell receptor beta chains follows, all from one sample in a study of beta chain features in type 1 diabetes. Data came from immunoSEQ multiplex PCR; TCRdb stores just in-frame clones and leaves some out. The sample carries tens of thousands of clones, about 32% recorded once. Source material: stem cell memory CD4+ T cells from blood. Receptor source: a woman aged 18-35 years in good health. The CDR3 runs from the conserved cysteine through the conserved F or W. A D gene is named only where the DNA matches it firmly. Expanded clones get a size class; other rows say once, few or many, or leave the size out.

d_call,clone_size,j_call,v_call,cdr3_nt,cdr3_aa
TRBD1,-,TRBJ1-1,TRBV6-1,TGTGCCAGCAGTGACCCCTCAGGGGGTAACACTGAAGCTTTCTTT,CASSDPSGGNTEAFF
-,few,TRBJ2-5,TRBV4-1,TGTGCCAGCAGCCAAGATTGGGCAGGCCGGCAAGAGACCCAGTACTTC,CASSQDWAGRQETQYF
-,few,TRBJ2-3,TRBV7-6,TGTGCCAGCAGTCGTCGGAGCGGATACACAGATACGCAGTATTTT,CASSRRSGYTDTQYF
-,-,TRBJ2-1,TRBV2,TGTGCCAGCAGTGAAGGACTGGACAAGCAGTTCTTC,CASSEGLDKQFF
TRBD1,few,TRBJ2-1,TRBV15,TGTGCCACCAGCAGTAGGACAGGGGTACACAATGAGCAGTTCTTC,CATSSRTGVHNEQFF
-,-,TRBJ2-3,TRBV19,TGTGCCAGTAGTCCCAGCGAACTAACAGATACGCAGTATTTT,CASSPSELTDTQYF
TRBD1,-,TRBJ1-5,TRBV7-2,TGTGCCAGCAGCTTCCGAGCGCCGGGACAGAGCAACAATCAGCCCCAGCATTTT,CASSFRAPGQSNNQPQHF
TRBD1,few,TRBJ2-5,TRBV5-5,TGTGCCAGCAGCTGGAGAGGACAGGGGGCAAGGGAGACCCAGTACTTC,CASSWRGQGARETQYF
TRBD1,-,TRBJ1-1,TRBV4-1,TGCGCCAGCAGTCATCCTAAGGGGGCGCGAACTGAAGCTTTCTTT,CASSHPKGARTEAFF
-,-,TRBJ2-7,TRBV18,TGTGCCAGCTCACCAAGGGGCCACGAGCAGTACTTC,CASSPRGHEQYF
TRBD1,-,TRBJ2-1,TRBV5-1,TGCGCCAGCAGCCCCGGACAGGCCAAGGCCTACAATGAGCAGTTCTTC,CASSPGQAKAYNEQFF
-,-,TRBJ2-1,TRBV5-1,TGCGCCAGCAGCTTGGTGACTAGACCCAGTACCTACCGGGAGCAGTTCTTC,CASSLVTRPSTYREQFF
TRBD1,-,TRBJ2-7,TRBV5-4,TGTGCCAGCACCCAGGACAGGAGGTTAAACGAGCAGTACTTC,CASTQDRRLNEQYF
-,-,TRBJ2-3,TRBV2,TGTGCCAGCAGCCCGCAGGGGAGCACAGATACGCAGTATTTT,CASSPQGSTDTQYF
TRBD2,-,TRBJ2-1,TRBV19,TGTGCCAGTAGAGGACTAGCGAAGGGGGTTTACAATGAGCAGTTCTTC,CASRGLAKGVYNEQFF
-,-,TRBJ1-1,TRBV7-9,TGTGCCAGCAGCCTACTAGGGCAGGGGACTGAAGCTTTCTTT,CASSLLGQGTEAFF
TRBD2,-,TRBJ2-2,TRBV4-3,TGCGCCAGCAGCCCCCGGGCTAGCGGGGGCCTCCCCACCGGGGAGCTGTTTTTT,CASSPRASGGLPTGELFF
TRBD1,-,TRBJ1-1,TRBV28,TGTGCCAGCATGCCGGGACAGGGCCACTCTGAAGCTTTCTTT,CASMPGQGHSEAFF
-,-,TRBJ2-5,TRBV2,TGTGCCGGTACAGGGTCCCGCCAAGAGACCCAGTACTTC,CAGTGSRQETQYF
-,-,TRBJ2-3,TRBV27,TGTGCCAGCACCCTTCAACTAGGCACAGATACGCAGTATTTT,CASTLQLGTDTQYF
-,-,TRBJ1-4,TRBV19,TGTGCCAGTAGTATCCGGCAGGGAGTGGGGACAAATGAAAAACTGTTTTTT,CASSIRQGVGTNEKLFF
-,-,TRBJ2-3,TRBV9,TGTGCCAGCAGCGCACTCGGGTCGGAGAAGCAGTATTTT,CASSALGSEKQYF
-,-,TRBJ2-2,TRBV9,TGTGCCAGCACTGCCGTGGAGGGATTTGGGGAGCTGTTTTTT,CASTAVEGFGELFF
-,few,TRBJ2-7,TRBV5-1,TGCGCCAGCAGCCCTTCAGGGGCCCTCTACGAGCAGTACTTC,CASSPSGALYEQYF
-,few,TRBJ2-7,TRBV5-1,TGCGCCAGCAGCTTGGATGGGGGGTACGAGCAGTACTTC,CASSLDGGYEQYF
-,few,TRBJ2-6,TRBV19,TGTGCCAGTAGTATTCAAGGGACAGGGGCCAACGTCCTGACTTTC,CASSIQGTGANVLTF
TRBD2,-,TRBJ2-1,TRBV30,TGTGCCGGGCGGGGGGGGTACAATGAGCAGTTCTTC,CAGRGGYNEQFF
-,many,TRBJ2-1,TRBV18,TGTGCCAGCTCACCCCCACAGGGTTATGAGCAGTTCTTC,CASSPPQGYEQFF
-,few,TRBJ2-4,TRBV7-2,TGTGCCAGCAGCGCGAGACTAAGAGCCAAAAACATTCAGTACTTC,CASSARLRAKNIQYF
-,-,TRBJ1-2,TRBV5-4,TGTGCCAGCAGCTTGGAGTCAGGGGTAGGCTACACCTTC,CASSLESGVGYTF
-,few,TRBJ2-6,TRBV5-1,TGCGCCAGCAGCGGGGGGTACGGGGCCAACGTCCTGACTTTC,CASSGGYGANVLTF
-,-,TRBJ2-3,TRBV28,TGTGCCAGCAGAATGGAGTCAGCAGATACGCAGTATTTT,CASRMESADTQYF
-,-,TRBJ2-3,TRBV9,TGTGCCAGCAGCGTAAGAGCGGGCGGGTTGACAGATACGCAGTATTTT,CASSVRAGGLTDTQYF
-,few,TRBJ2-1,TRBV18,TGTGCCAGCTCACCACCCGTAGGGGATGAGCAGTTCTTC,CASSPPVGDEQFF
-,-,TRBJ2-5,TRBV30,TGTGCCTGGAGGGGGGGGACACAAGAGACCCAGTACTTC,CAWRGGTQETQYF
TRBD1,few,TRBJ2-7,TRBV27,TGTGCCAGCAGTCATCCTCCGGGACAGGGAAACTACGAGCAGTACTTC,CASSHPPGQGNYEQYF
TRBD1,-,TRBJ2-5,TRBV18,TGTGCCAGCTCACCAACAGGGGTTCAAGAGACCCAGTACTTC,CASSPTGVQETQYF
TRBD1,-,TRBJ1-5,TRBV6-6,TGTGCCACAAGACAGGGAGATCAGCCCCAGCATTTT,CATRQGDQPQHF
-,few,TRBJ2-3,TRBV7-3,TGTGCCAGCAGCTTATCGGATACGCAGTATTTT,CASSLSDTQYF
-,-,TRBJ1-1,TRBV11-1,TGTGCCAGCAGCTTGCAGGCGAAAGCTTTCTTT,CASSLQAKAFF
-,-,TRBJ1-5,TRBV6-1,TGTGCCAGCAGCGACGGGAGTAATAATCAGCCCCAGCATTTT,CASSDGSNNQPQHF
-,-,TRBJ1-2,TRBV10-3,TGTGCCATCAGTGAGTCCCCCTCTGCGGGCTACACCTTC,CAISESPSAGYTF
TRBD1,-,TRBJ2-6,TRBV6-5,TGTGCCAGCAGCGGACAGGGATCGGCCAACGTCCTGACTTTC,CASSGQGSANVLTF